One sample yielded the 17 T cell receptor beta chains listed below, sequenced in a study of blood T cell repertoires in COVID-19. Clones were read by immunoSEQ multiplex PCR, and TCRdb kept only the in-frame ones, dropping some. The sample lists 70,000 to 80,000 clones; around 90% were seen once. Sequencing used peripheral blood. These receptors originate from a woman between 50 and 59 years old with acute or convalescent COVID-19.

This clone was picked up one time. This CDR3 reads CASSLGRGEKLFF. CDR3 coding DNA: TGCGCCAGCAGCTTGGGACGGGGTGAAAAACTGTTTTTT. The chain employs TRBV5-1 and TRBJ1-4; D is unclear. This CDR3 region has 13 residues. CDR1 SGHRS and CDR2 YFSETQ come from the germline V gene. Trimming took 0 bases from V and 7 from J, leaving 7 bases between them.

The rearrangement links TRBV9 to TRBJ1-6, with a possible D match to TRBD1 (5 bases). Germline-derived CDR1 and CDR2 are SGDLS and YYNGEE. The CDR3 runs to 14 residues. V lost 0 bases and J 8 bases, leaving 9 bases between the germline ends. CDR3 bases: TGTGCCAGCAGCGTAGTCGACAGCTATTCACCCCTCCACTTT. Protein sequence: CASSVVDSYSPLHF.

This sequence joins TRBV2 and TRBJ1-5; no reliable D call. Germline V gives CDR1 SNHLY, CDR2 FYNNEI. The CDR3 sequence is 13 residues long. The V end lost 8 bases, the J end lost 5 bases, and 13 bases lay between the germline ends. The CDR3 nucleotides are TGTGCCAGCGGGCGGGAATCGGATCAGCCCCAGCATTTT. Translated, it gives CASGRESDQPQHF.

The V and J genes are TRBV6-5 and TRBJ1-4, with D maybe TRBD1 (6 bases). V was trimmed by 7 bases and J by 3 bases, leaving 12 bases between them. CDR1 MNHEY and CDR2 SVGAGI come from the germline V gene. The CDR3 is 14 residues long. This chain's CDR3 is CASKIGGPNEKLFF. CDR3 bases: TGTGCCAGCAAAATAGGGGGACCTAATGAAAAACTGTTTTTT.

V gene TRBV6-5 combines with J gene TRBJ2-2; D not certain. This CDR3 has 16 residues. Trimming took 0 bases from V and 4 from J, leaving 12 bases between them. Germline-derived CDR1 and CDR2 are MNHEY and SVGAGI. CDR3 coding DNA: TGTGCCAGCAGTTACTCGACATCGCCTATCACCGGGGAGCTGTTTTTT. This gives the protein CASSYSTSPITGELFF.

The rearrangement links TRBV2 to TRBJ1-2, with 10 nucleotides matching TRBD1. CDR1 is SNHLY and CDR2 is FYNNEI in the germline V gene. CDR3 length: 14 residues. V shed 8 bases and J 6 bases; nucleotides not matched to a gene: 9. CDR3 nucleotide sequence: TGTGCCAGCTCCCGGGACAGGGGTCTGAATGGCTACACCTTC. It encodes CASSRDRGLNGYTF.

This clone occurred once. The chain is built from TRBV2 and TRBJ2-7, with D possibly TRBD2 on 5 matching bases. Germline lookup yields CDR1 SNHLY and CDR2 FYNNEI. The CDR3 loop spans 12 amino acids. Trimming left V 7 bases short and J 0 bases short, with 7 bases between. This CDR3 is CASNGLSYEQYF. Written as DNA, the CDR3 is TGTGCCAGCAACGGACTCTCCTACGAGCAGTACTTC.

V is TRBV19 and J is TRBJ1-2; D possibly corresponds to TRBD1 (6 bases). The CDR3 sequence is 15 residues long. V lost 7 bases to trimming and J lost 5 bases, with 20 bases between them. Germline V gene data show CDR1 as LNHDA and CDR2 as SQIVND (reference sequence). The CDR3 DNA sequence: TGTGCCAGTAACGATGGGGGGGCAGGCGGATATGGCTACACCTTC. Translated: CASNDGGAGGYGYTF.

V and J are TRBV28 and TRBJ2-3, with a possible D match to TRBD2 (6 bases). V was pared by 3 bases and J by 4 bases, with 8 bases between. CDR1 is MDHEN, CDR2 SYDVKM, per germline. This CDR3 is 13 amino acids long. For the CDR3, the DNA is TGTGCCAGCAGTTTGCGACTAGCAGATACGCAGTATTTT. Amino acid sequence: CASSLRLADTQYF.

The genes are TRBV10-1 and TRBJ1-2; D unclear. The V gene lost 6 bases and the J gene lost 1 base, with 18 bases spanning the gap. This CDR3 has 16 amino acids. Per the germline V gene, CDR1 is WNHNN and CDR2 is SYGVQD (reference sequence). In nucleotides, the CDR3 is TGCGCCAGCAGGATCGATGCCTACTTCTTTAACTATGGCTACACCTTC. Translation gives CASRIDAYFFNYGYTF.

V and J are TRBV6-6 and TRBJ1-1, with D possibly being TRBD1 (5 bases). The length of the CDR3 is 13 residues. CDR1 MNHNY and CDR2 SVGAGI come from the germline V gene (reference sequence). Trimming stripped 4 bases from V and 5 bases from J, with 11 bases between. CDR3 region: CASSSGIVTEAFF. The CDR3 nucleotides read TGTGCCAGCAGTTCAGGGATTGTGACTGAAGCTTTCTTT.

The V and J genes are TRBV3-1 (or the pseudogene TRBV3-2) and TRBJ2-7; 13 bases align to TRBD2. V was pared by 3 bases and J by 7 bases, with 9 bases of the junction left unmatched. This CDR3 is built from 16 residues. Germline lookup yields CDR1 LGHDT and CDR2 YNNKEL (reference sequence). The CDR3 DNA sequence: TGTGCCAGCAGCCAGTTACTAGCGGGGGGGCCGAGGGAGCAGTACTTC. As protein: CASSQLLAGGPREQYF.

V is TRBV7-9 and J is TRBJ1-2, with TRBD1 identical over 10 bases. CDR1 and CDR2 (germline): SEHNR, FQNEAQ (reference sequence). With 5 bases clipped from V and 7 bases from J, the junction kept 7 bases outside the gene matches. The CDR3 contains 14 residues. The DNA for the CDR3 is TGTGCCAGCAGCGGAGACAGGGGGCTGGGTGGCTACACCTTC. This encodes CASSGDRGLGGYTF.

V usage is TRBV2 and J usage is TRBJ1-2, with TRBD1 identical over 7 bases. The junction had 8 bases not matched to a gene; V was cut back by 0 bases and J by 4 bases. The CDR3 runs to 16 residues. Germline CDR1 is SNHLY and CDR2 is FYNNEI. CDR3 bases: TGTGCCAGCAGTGAAGCGGCAGGGGGTTTGAGCTATGGCTACACCTTC. This sequence encodes CASSEAAGGLSYGYTF.

This chain connects TRBV14 to TRBJ1-2; D might be TRBD1 (6 bases). V lost 1 base, J lost 4 bases, and 10 bases lay in between. CDR3 length equals 14 residues. Germline CDR1 SGHDN, CDR2 FVKESK. DNA of the CDR3: TGTGCCAGCAGCCAAGTAAGGGGGAGCTATGGCTACACCTTC. It is translated as CASSQVRGSYGYTF.

The CDR3 here is CASSLAPGTGPYEQFF. CDR3 DNA sequence: TGTGCCAGCAGTTTAGCCCCCGGGACTGGCCCATATGAGCAGTTCTTC. The chain combines TRBV27 with TRBJ2-1; a possible D gene is TRBD2 (6 bases). CDR1 MNHEY and CDR2 SMNVEV come from the germline V gene (reference sequence). The CDR3 covers 16 residues. Trimming removed 2 bases at V and 8 bases at J, with 19 bases between.

The chain recombines TRBV6-5 with TRBJ1-6; maybe TRBD1 (5 bases). Germline CDR1 is MNHEY and CDR2 is SVGAGI. The V and J ends lost 6 bases and 13 bases respectively, with 10 bases between them. The CDR3 totals 11 residues. CDR3: CASRVRGPLHF. The DNA for the CDR3 is TGTGCCAGCAGGGTCCGGGGGCCCCTCCACTTT.